One and the same sample provided the 31 T cell receptor beta chains below, sequenced in a study of blood T cell repertoires in COVID-19. Profiling relied on immunoSEQ multiplex PCR, and the TCRdb table lists in-frame clones only, not all of them. The table records around 100,000 clones, 69% of them present only once. Specimen: peripheral blood. The origin of the receptors is an elderly man with acute or convalescent COVID-19.

The rearrangement links TRBV3-1 (or the pseudogene TRBV3-2) to TRBJ1-2; possible D gene TRBD1, 6 bases. V lost 4 bases to trimming and J lost 2 bases, with 14 bases between them. Germline CDR1 and CDR2: LGHDT and YNNKEL (reference sequence). The CDR3 runs 15 residues. This chain's CDR3 is CASSRGQGLNYGYTF. DNA of the CDR3: TGTGCCAGCAGCCGCGGTCAGGGGCTCAACTATGGCTACACCTTC.

This chain connects TRBV3-1 (or the pseudogene TRBV3-2) to TRBJ2-1, with D maybe TRBD2 (6 bases). The ends were cut back, 4 bases at V and 9 bases at J, with 19 bases in the middle. The V gene's germline CDR1 is LGHDT and CDR2 YNNKEL (reference sequence). CDR3 length: 15 amino acids. CDR3: CASSPGVRGLAEQFF. DNA for the CDR3: TGTGCCAGCAGCCCGGGGGTTCGGGGCCTCGCTGAGCAGTTCTTC.

The rearrangement uses TRBV27 and TRBJ1-1; D may be TRBD1 (6 bases). The CDR3 spans 14 residues. The V gene lost 4 bases and the J gene lost 1 base, with 10 bases spanning the gap. Germline CDR1 is MNHEY and CDR2 is SMNVEV (reference sequence). DNA for the CDR3: TGTGCCAGCAGTTCACCGGGACAGAACACTGAAGCTTTCTTT. Its translation is CASSSPGQNTEAFF.

V and J are TRBV29-1 and TRBJ1-1, with 7 bases aligning to TRBD1. V was pared by 7 bases and J by 1 base, with 6 bases of the junction left unmatched. The CDR3 length is 13 residues. In germline, CDR1 is SQVTM, CDR2 ANQGSEA. CDR3 sequence: CSGRGQANTEAFF. CDR3 nucleotide sequence: TGCAGCGGGCGAGGACAGGCGAACACTGAAGCTTTCTTT.

This chain links TRBV29-1 with TRBJ1-2; 8 nucleotides align to TRBD1. CDR1 and CDR2 from the germline V gene are SQVTM and ANQGSEA. V lost 4 bases to trimming and J lost 2 bases; unmatched junction nucleotides: 15. The length of the CDR3 is 17 residues. The CDR3 protein is CSVADPGGTDRNYGYTF. DNA of the CDR3: TGCAGCGTTGCCGACCCAGGGGGCACAGATAGAAACTATGGCTACACCTTC.

The chain links TRBV29-1 to TRBJ2-1; possible D gene TRBD2, 5 bases. V gave up 0 bases and J gave up 3 bases, with 9 bases separating them. CDR1 is SQVTM, CDR2 ANQGSEA, per germline. The CDR3 consists of 14 residues. As DNA, the CDR3 is TGCAGCGTTGAAGATTGGGAGAACTACAATGAGCAGTTCTTC. It specifies CSVEDWENYNEQFF.

The genes are TRBV10-3 and TRBJ2-7; perhaps TRBD2 as D (6 bases). The germline V gene has CDR1 ENHRY and CDR2 SYGVKD. The V end was cut by 11 bases, the J end by 0 bases, with 20 bases between. This CDR3 is 15 amino acids long. CDR3 coding DNA: TGTGCCGCCTGGTCTAGCGCGGGCGGCTCCTACGAGCAGTACTTC. Protein sequence: CAAWSSAGGSYEQYF.

The chain carries TRBV12-3 or TRBV12-4 and TRBJ2-7; a weak D match, TRBD2 (6 bases). Between the trimmed V and J ends, which lost 6 bases and 4 bases, there was a span of 10 bases. The CDR3 runs 12 residues. The CDR3 DNA reads TGTGCCAGCAGCTGGGGAGGTTACGAGCAGTACTTC. Translated: CASSWGGYEQYF.

The V call is TRBV19, the J call TRBJ1-1; a possible D gene is TRBD1 (5 bases). Germline CDR1 reads LNHDA; CDR2 reads SQIVND (reference sequence). V was cut by 2 bases and J by 9 bases, with 19 bases left in between. CDR3 size: 15 residues. The CDR3 DNA is TGTGCCAGTAGTATACCCCGGAGAAGGGGTGTGAAAGCTTTCTTT. It translates to CASSIPRRRGVKAFF.

This chain links TRBV4-2 with TRBJ2-2; no firm D call. The V gene lost 4 bases and the J gene lost 2 bases, with 8 bases spanning the gap. CDR3 length: 14 amino acids. Germline assignment: CDR1 LGHNA and CDR2 YNFKEQ. In nucleotides, the CDR3 is TGTGCCAGCAGCCCTCGGGTTAACACCGGGGAGCTGTTTTTT. This encodes CASSPRVNTGELFF.

The CDR3 region is CASIGGQNYGYTF. The DNA for the CDR3 is TGTGCCAGCATCGGGGGACAGAACTATGGCTACACCTTC. V and J are TRBV6-5 and TRBJ1-2; 7 positions agree with TRBD1. The CDR3 sequence is 13 residues long. Germline V gives CDR1 MNHEY, CDR2 SVGAGI. J was trimmed by 2 bases and V by 7 bases; bases with no gene match: 4.

This chain uses TRBV7-9 with TRBJ1-2; no clear D gene. CDR1 is SEHNR and CDR2 is FQNEAQ in the germline V gene (reference sequence). The germline V and J ends were trimmed by 4 bases and 0 bases, with 9 bases remaining between them. CDR3 size: 14 residues. The CDR3 bases are TGTGCCAGCAGCTGGAGAGCCACTAACTATGGCTACACCTTC. Its translation is CASSWRATNYGYTF.

Remarks on this clone: Other DNA sequences in this sample translate to the same CDR3. The genes are TRBV4-3 and TRBJ2-1; no clear D. The CDR3 contains 15 residues. The germline V gene has CDR1 LGHNA and CDR2 YSLEER. V was pared by 3 bases and J by 0 bases, with 9 bases between. CDR3 residues: CASSQSRSSYNEQFF. CDR3 DNA: TGCGCCAGCAGCCAGAGCCGGAGCTCCTACAATGAGCAGTTCTTC.

The chain joins TRBV30 to TRBJ2-3; 7 bases match TRBD1. Germline trimming cut 4 bases from V and 3 bases from J; bases unmatched to any gene: 13. The length of the CDR3 is 16 residues. CDR1 is GTSNPN and CDR2 is SVGIG in the germline V gene (reference sequence). CDR3: CAWTRRQGVRTDTQYF. Here the CDR3 DNA reads TGTGCCTGGACCAGACGCCAGGGGGTAAGGACAGATACGCAGTATTTT.

The rearrangement links TRBV7-2 to TRBJ2-5; 7 bases are a match to TRBD1. Germline V gene data show CDR1 as SGHTA and CDR2 as FQGNSA. V was pared by 2 bases and J by 1 base, with 1 base of the junction left unmatched. The CDR3 is made up of 14 amino acids. CDR3 nucleotide sequence: TGTGCCAGCAGCTTATGGACAGGCCAAGAGACCCAGTACTTC. Protein product: CASSLWTGQETQYF. Combining the CDR3 with reference TRBV7-2 and TRBJ2-5 gives the whole variable domain GAGVSQSPSNKVTEKGKDVELRCDPISGHTALYWYRQSLGQGLEFLIYFQGNSAPDKSGLPSDRFSAERTGGSVSTLTIQRTQQEDSAVYLCASSLWTGQETQYFGPGTRLLVL.

V gene TRBV12-3 or TRBV12-4 combines with J gene TRBJ1-1; D is uncertain. V lost 6 bases and J 1 base, leaving 6 bases between the germline ends. This CDR3 spans 12 amino acids. In nucleotides, the CDR3 is TGTGCCAGCAGGAAGCGGAACACTGAAGCTTTCTTT. It yields the protein CASRKRNTEAFF.

The V call is TRBV5-4, the J call TRBJ2-1; D perhaps matches TRBD2 (5 bases). CDR1 SGHNT and CDR2 YYREEE come from the germline V gene (reference sequence). V lost 0 bases to trimming and J lost 4 bases, with 11 bases between them. This CDR3 has 15 amino acids. In DNA, the CDR3 is TGTGCCAGCAGCTTGGTGACTAAAAATTACAATGAGCAGTTCTTC. Protein: CASSLVTKNYNEQFF.

J is TRBJ2-1 and V is TRBV7-2, with 12 positions matching TRBD2. This CDR3 contains 15 residues. Germline values: CDR1 SGHTA, CDR2 FQGNSA. V shed 5 bases and J 9 bases; nucleotides not matched to a gene: 8. The CDR3 reads CASSLGLAGSGEQFF. As DNA, the CDR3 is TGTGCCAGCAGCCTCGGACTAGCGGGAAGTGGTGAGCAGTTCTTC.

This clone was recorded a few times. The rearrangement joins TRBV30 to TRBJ1-4; D call uncertain. CDR3 length: 18 amino acids. Trimming removed 0 bases from V and 0 bases from J, with 17 bases in between. The germline CDR1 and CDR2 sequences are GTSNPN and SVGIG (reference sequence). CDR3 sequence reads: CAWSVAPGILATNEKLFF. In DNA, the CDR3 is TGTGCCTGGAGTGTAGCCCCGGGGATCCTTGCAACTAATGAAAAACTGTTTTTT.

DNA for the CDR3: TGCGCCAGCAGCCAAGATCTTAGCTCGGTCTACGAGCAGTACTTC. This encodes CASSQDLSSVYEQYF. The rearrangement links TRBV4-1 to TRBJ2-7; D is uncertain. The CDR3 covers 15 residues. CDR1 is MGHRA and CDR2 is YSYEKL in the germline V gene. V was shortened by 0 bases and J by 3 bases, with 12 bases between the two germline ends.

The chain has TRBV18 and TRBJ2-5; TRBD2 agrees at 9 bases. Trimming took 0 bases from V and 5 from J; bases not matched to a gene: 10. Germline-derived CDR1 and CDR2 are KGHSH and LQKENI. The CDR3 extends over 17 amino acids. CDR3 bases: TGTGCCAGCTCACCACCGCTAGCGGGAAAAGGTCGGGAGACCCAGTACTTC. Protein: CASSPPLAGKGRETQYF.

This clone was seen a few times. The chain couples TRBV21-1 to TRBJ2-7; the table names TRBD1, a call not compared with the DNA. TRBV21-1 is recorded as a pseudogene. This CDR3 has 16 amino acids. For the CDR3, the DNA is TGTGCCAGCAGCAAAGGTGGGCCAATACCCCTGAACGAGCAGTACTTC. Protein product: CASSKGGPIPLNEQYF.

This clone has a handful of counts. CDR3 nucleotide sequence: TGTGCCAGCAGTTTAAACTCGTTCCATGGCTACACCTTC. Translated: CASSLNSFHGYTF. This chain links TRBV6-6 with TRBJ1-2; D unresolved. This CDR3 comprises 13 residues. V shed 4 bases and J shed 6 bases, with 12 bases lying between them. From germline, CDR1 is MNHNY and CDR2 SVGAGI (reference sequence).

The rearrangement links TRBV28 to TRBJ2-1; TRBD1 matches 8 bases. From germline, CDR1 is MDHEN and CDR2 SYDVKM. This CDR3 spans 15 amino acids. Germline trimming cut 6 bases from V and 9 bases from J; bases unmatched to any gene: 13. In nucleotides, the CDR3 is TGTGCCAGCAGACTCGTACAGGGGGTGTTGGGTGAGCAGTTCTTC. Its translation: CASRLVQGVLGEQFF.

There are a few counts of this clone. The V gene is TRBV6-5, the J gene TRBJ1-1, with D unresolved. Trimming shortened V by 4 bases and J by 3 bases, and 9 bases separated the two germline ends. Looked up from germline, CDR1 is MNHEY and CDR2 is SVGAGI. CDR3 length: 13 residues. In nucleotides, the CDR3 is TGTGCCAGCAGTTTCTCGGAGGACACTGAAGCTTTCTTT. Its protein product is CASSFSEDTEAFF.

This clone was seen a few times. The chain carries TRBV27 and TRBJ2-7; no reliable D call. V was cut by 2 bases and J by 0 bases, with 17 bases left in between. The CDR3 totals 17 residues. Germline V gene lookup returns CDR1 MNHEY and CDR2 SMNVEV (reference sequence). The CDR3 DNA reads TGTGCCAGCAGTTTACGGCCACCGCGGAGCAACTCCTACGAGCAGTACTTC. As protein: CASSLRPPRSNSYEQYF.

This clone was detected only a few times. The CDR3 loop reads CAISDLVGEKLFF. The CDR3 DNA sequence: TGTGCCATCAGTGACCTAGTGGGTGAAAAACTGTTTTTT. The chain is built from TRBV10-3 and TRBJ1-4; no firm D call. CDR1 is ENHRY and CDR2 is SYGVKD in the germline V gene. The CDR3 runs to 13 residues. V gave up 3 bases and J gave up 7 bases, with 9 bases separating them.

In its sample, this clone was seen many times. The DNA for the CDR3 is TGTGCCAGCAGTAAACTCTACGAGCAGTACTTC. Translating it yields CASSKLYEQYF. The rearrangement joins TRBV6-2 or TRBV6-3 to TRBJ2-7, with no clear D. V was pared by 5 bases and J by 3 bases, with 5 bases between. This CDR3 comprises 11 residues. Germline values: CDR1 MNHEY, CDR2 SVGEGT.

The V and J genes are TRBV5-4 and TRBJ2-7; 7 bases fit TRBD1. CDR3 length: 16 amino acids. CDR1 and CDR2 from the germline V gene are SGHNT and YYREEE (reference sequence). V shed 4 bases, J shed 5 bases, and the junction held 15 bases outside the gene matches. CDR3 region: CASSRGGTGELDEQYF. CDR3 coding DNA: TGTGCCAGCAGCCGAGGGGGTACAGGGGAACTGGACGAGCAGTACTTC. Based on the CDR3 plus reference TRBV5-4 and TRBJ2-7, the full variable domain is ETGVTQSPTHLIKTRGQQVTLRCSSQSGHNTVSWYQQALGQGPQFIFQYYREEENGRGNFPPRFSGLQFPNYSSELNVNALELDDSALYLCASSRGGTGELDEQYFGPGTRLTVT.

The V and J genes are TRBV6-2 or TRBV6-3 and TRBJ1-5; no clear D. Trimming stripped 4 bases from V and 0 bases from J, with 7 bases between. CDR3 length: 14 amino acids. Germline lookup yields CDR1 MNHEY and CDR2 SVGEGT. CDR3 sequence: CASSSGVSNQPQHF. CDR3 nucleotides: TGTGCCAGCAGTTCCGGGGTTAGCAATCAGCCCCAGCATTTT.

This clone was observed a few times. Here the CDR3 DNA reads TGTGCCATCAGTGCGGAGGGGTCCTACGAGCAGTACTTC. Its protein product is CAISAEGSYEQYF. This chain joins TRBV10-3 and TRBJ2-7, with D possibly TRBD2 on 6 matching bases. The CDR3 runs to 13 residues. With 4 bases removed from V and 1 base from J, the gap between germline ends came to 8 bases. Germline CDR1 ENHRY, CDR2 SYGVKD.